The clone carrying this T cell receptor (beta chain) was detected a few times. The sample is drawn from a study of blood T cells in healthy people across ages. Germline-derived CDR1 and CDR2 are LNHNV and YYDKDF (reference sequence). Trimming took 3 bases from V and 3 from J, leaving 6 bases between them. This CDR3 spans 13 amino acids. The authors ran a second PCR of roughly 7 to 11 cycles using a sample-barcoded 5' primer and a J-beta primer mix. A minimum of 3 million CDR3-containing paired-end reads was obtained for each sample. TCRdb re-called the 5' RACE reads through MiXCR, storing one row per CDR3 protein. The sample lists some 1.7 million distinct CDR3 sequences, 25% to 30% occurring once. Healthy Caucasians from Russia aged about 6 to 90 served as donors. Roughly 9 milliliters of peripheral blood were drawn from each donor. Each sample yielded at least 7 million isolated PBMCs.

The sequenced material came from blood. The TCR comes from a woman in her twenties or thirties in good health. This chain joins TRBV15 and TRBJ1-5, with no clear D. The CDR3 loop reads CATSSLLNQPQHF. Here the CDR3 DNA reads TGTGCCACCAGCAGTCTCCTCAATCAGCCCCAGCATTTT.